The entry below gives a single T cell receptor (beta chain) sequence along with its context. Its antigen is as yet unknown. RNA transcripts were the source from which TCR beta CDR3 regions were amplified. An opening RT-PCR round employed HTBI primers and preceded a second-round multiplex PCR. TCRdb passed the multiplex PCR reads through MiXCR, listing each CDR3 protein once. The sample lists around 1,000,000 distinct CDR3 sequences, approximately 35% seen once, with roughly 11% in the top ten. CDR3 length: 14 residues. Germline V CDR1 and CDR2: DFQATT, SNEGSKA (reference sequence). V gave up 0 bases and J gave up 1 base, with 9 bases separating them. This entry comes from a study of Graves' ophthalmopathy and Graves' hyperthyroidism. Only newly diagnosed hyperthyroidism patients aged 18 to 65, with under 2 months' duration, were enrolled. The study excluded patients with other autoimmune diseases, uncontrolled infections, pregnancy or lactation. Patients were diagnosed from clinical symptoms, serum thyroxine, TRAb, thyroid ultrasound and orbital computed tomography.

General study points: Between ophthalmopathy and stable hyperthyroidism, a 13-signature model drew a separation with 87.88% sensitivity and roughly 80% specificity.

The chain combines TRBV20-1 with TRBJ1-1; D uncertain. The TCR comes from an adult man with Graves' hyperthyroidism. The sequencing sample was made of peripheral blood or thyroid tissue (not recorded which). CDR3 region: CSARESGANTEAFF. The CDR3 DNA reads TGCAGTGCTAGAGAGTCGGGAGCGAACACTGAAGCTTTCTTT.